These 3 T cell receptor beta chains came from one sample sequenced in a study of spatial heterogeneity in lung cancer. Via MiXCR, TCRdb re-called the 5' RACE reads, giving one row per CDR3 protein. Among more than 15,000 distinct CDR3 sequences listed, more than 5% were seen once. Specified time point: sample taken at primary tumor resection. Study-wide findings and caveats: Tracking of tumor mutation counts was seen in expanded intratumoral alpha and beta TCR counts.

These receptors lack a known antigen. Sequencing was performed on lung tumor tissue, taken at surgery. The receptors were gathered from a male donor with early-stage non-small cell lung cancer.

This clonotype was observed at least ten times. This beta chain slipped into a library made for alpha chains as a stray read, so its size is not meaningful. CDR3 sequence (DNA): TGTGCCAGCAGCTTCCTGACAGGTTCCCATCCTAGGTACTATGGCTACACCTTC. It is translated as CASSFLTGSHPRYYGYTF. The chain combines TRBV7-9 with TRBJ1-2, with a weak D call TRBD1 (6 bases). Trimming took off 3 bases at V and 3 bases at J, with 23 bases between the two ends. Looked up from germline, CDR1 is SEHNR and CDR2 is FQNEAQ (reference sequence). The CDR3 sequence is 18 residues long.

In its sample, this clonotype was seen many times. Because this beta chain is a stray read in a library intended to capture alpha chains, its abundance should not be given much weight. The genes are TRBV20-1 and TRBJ2-7; 7 bases agree with TRBD2. The CDR3 length is 15 residues. J was trimmed by 0 bases and V by 6 bases; bases with no gene match: 11. Germline assignment: CDR1 DFQATT and CDR2 SNEGSKA (reference sequence). CDR3 sequence reads: CSAGRGGGFSYEQYF. CDR3 DNA: TGCAGTGCGGGACGGGGCGGGGGTTTCTCCTACGAGCAGTACTTC.

This clonotype was counted at least ten times. Because the library targeted alpha chains, this beta chain is an off-target read whose size means little. The V call is TRBV7-2, the J call TRBJ2-1; possible D gene TRBD2, 6 bases. The germline V gene has CDR1 SGHTA and CDR2 FQGNSA. This CDR3 comprises 14 residues. The germline V and J ends were trimmed by 2 bases and 5 bases, with 10 bases remaining between them. The CDR3: CASSLTGGHNEQFF. DNA for the CDR3: TGTGCCAGCAGCTTAACCGGAGGGCACAATGAGCAGTTCTTC.